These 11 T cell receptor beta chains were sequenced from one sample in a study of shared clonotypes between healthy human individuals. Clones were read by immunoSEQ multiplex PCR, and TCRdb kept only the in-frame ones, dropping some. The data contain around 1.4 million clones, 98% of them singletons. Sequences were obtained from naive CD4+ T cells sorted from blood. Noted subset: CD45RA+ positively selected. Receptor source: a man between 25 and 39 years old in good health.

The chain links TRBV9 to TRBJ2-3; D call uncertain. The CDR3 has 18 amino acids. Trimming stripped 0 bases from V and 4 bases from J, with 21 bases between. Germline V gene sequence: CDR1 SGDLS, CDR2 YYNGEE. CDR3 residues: CASSVGLIGVGAADTQYF. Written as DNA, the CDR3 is TGTGCCAGCAGCGTAGGTCTCATTGGGGTAGGCGCGGCAGATACGCAGTATTTT.

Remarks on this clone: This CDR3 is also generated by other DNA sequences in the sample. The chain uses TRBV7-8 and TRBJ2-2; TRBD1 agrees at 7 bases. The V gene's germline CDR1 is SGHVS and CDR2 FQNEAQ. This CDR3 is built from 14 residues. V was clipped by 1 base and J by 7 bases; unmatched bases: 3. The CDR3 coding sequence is TGTGCCAGCAGCTTAGGACAGGGTAGCGGGGAGCTGTTTTTT. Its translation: CASSLGQGSGELFF.

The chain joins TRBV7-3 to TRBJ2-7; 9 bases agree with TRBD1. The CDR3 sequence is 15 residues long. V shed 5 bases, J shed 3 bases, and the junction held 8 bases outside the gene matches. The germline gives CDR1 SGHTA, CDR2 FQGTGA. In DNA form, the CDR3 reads TGTGCCAGCAGCCTACAGGGGGCAGGGGGCTACGAGCAGTACTTC. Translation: CASSLQGAGGYEQYF.

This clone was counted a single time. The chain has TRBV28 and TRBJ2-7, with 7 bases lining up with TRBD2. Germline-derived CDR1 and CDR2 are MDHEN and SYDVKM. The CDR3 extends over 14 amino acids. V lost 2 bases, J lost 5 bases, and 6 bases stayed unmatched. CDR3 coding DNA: TGTGCCAGCAGTTTAGGGCTAGCGGTAAACGAGCAGTACTTC. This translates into CASSLGLAVNEQYF.

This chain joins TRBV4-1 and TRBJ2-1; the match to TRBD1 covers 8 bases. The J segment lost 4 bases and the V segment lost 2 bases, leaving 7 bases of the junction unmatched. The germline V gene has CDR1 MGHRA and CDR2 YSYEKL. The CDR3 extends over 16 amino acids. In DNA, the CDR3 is TGCGCCAGCAGCCAACCGAACCGGGACAGGTACAATGAGCAGTTCTTC. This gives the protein CASSQPNRDRYNEQFF.

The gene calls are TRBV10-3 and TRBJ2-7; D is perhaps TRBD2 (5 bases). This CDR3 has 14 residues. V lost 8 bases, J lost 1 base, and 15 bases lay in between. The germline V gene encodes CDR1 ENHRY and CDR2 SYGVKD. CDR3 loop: CAIEGFPQSYEQYF. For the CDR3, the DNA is TGTGCCATCGAGGGCTTCCCCCAATCCTACGAGCAGTACTTC.

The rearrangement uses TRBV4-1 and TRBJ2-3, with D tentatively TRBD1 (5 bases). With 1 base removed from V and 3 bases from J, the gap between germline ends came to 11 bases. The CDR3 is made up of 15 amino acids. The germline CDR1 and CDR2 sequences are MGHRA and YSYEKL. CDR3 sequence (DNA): TGCGCCAGCAGCCAAGGCCCCGACAGAACAGATACGCAGTATTTT. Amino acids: CASSQGPDRTDTQYF.

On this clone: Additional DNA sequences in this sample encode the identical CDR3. CDR3 protein: CASSALPTDTQYF. In DNA form, the CDR3 reads TGCGCCAGCAGCGCTTTACCCACAGATACGCAGTATTTT. J is TRBJ2-3 and V is TRBV5-1, with D hard to call. CDR3 length equals 13 residues. V gave up 4 bases and J gave up 2 bases, with 8 bases separating them. Per germline, CDR1 SGHRS and CDR2 YFSETQ.

CDR3 region: CASSFYEGETQYF. DNA of the CDR3: TGCGCCAGCAGCTTTTATGAGGGAGAGACCCAGTACTTC. The chain couples TRBV5-1 to TRBJ2-5, with TRBD2 as a possible D gene (5 bases). V dropped 2 bases and J dropped 4 bases, with 9 bases sitting between them. The CDR3 is made up of 13 amino acids. In germline, CDR1 is SGHRS, CDR2 YFSETQ.

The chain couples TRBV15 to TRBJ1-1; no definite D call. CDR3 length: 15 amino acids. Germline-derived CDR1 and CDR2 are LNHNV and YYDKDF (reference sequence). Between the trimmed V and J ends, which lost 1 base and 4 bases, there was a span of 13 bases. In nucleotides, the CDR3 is TGTGCCACCAGCAGAGTCCCGCGGGGAGGCACTGAAGCTTTCTTT. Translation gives CATSRVPRGGTEAFF.

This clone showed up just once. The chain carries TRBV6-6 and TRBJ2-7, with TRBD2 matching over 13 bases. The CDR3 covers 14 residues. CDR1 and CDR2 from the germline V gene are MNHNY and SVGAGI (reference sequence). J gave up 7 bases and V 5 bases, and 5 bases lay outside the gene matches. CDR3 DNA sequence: TGTGCCAGCAGTGCCGGACTAGCGGGAGAGGAGCAGTACTTC. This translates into CASSAGLAGEEQYF.